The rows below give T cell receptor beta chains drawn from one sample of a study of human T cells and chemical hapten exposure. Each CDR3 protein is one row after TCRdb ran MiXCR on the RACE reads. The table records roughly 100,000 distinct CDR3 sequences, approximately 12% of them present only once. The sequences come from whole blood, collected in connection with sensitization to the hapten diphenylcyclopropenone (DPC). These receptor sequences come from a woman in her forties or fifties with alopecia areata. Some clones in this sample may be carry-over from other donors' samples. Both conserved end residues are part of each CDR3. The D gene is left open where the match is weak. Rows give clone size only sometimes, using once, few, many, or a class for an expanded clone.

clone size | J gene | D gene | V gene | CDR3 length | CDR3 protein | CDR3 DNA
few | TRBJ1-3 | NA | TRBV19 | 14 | CASSSLTTGNTIYF | TGTGCCAGTAGTAGCCTGACGACGGGAAACACCATATATTTT
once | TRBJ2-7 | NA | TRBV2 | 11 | CASVTFYEQYF | TGTGCCAGCGTCACTTTCTACGAGCAGTACTTC
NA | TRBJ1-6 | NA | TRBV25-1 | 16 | CASSEFLGARGSPLHF | TGTGCCAGCAGTGAATTTTTGGGGGCACGAGGTTCACCCCTCCACTTT
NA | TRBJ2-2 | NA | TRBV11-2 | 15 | CASSVRQVDPGELFF | TGTGCCAGCAGCGTAAGACAGGTTGATCCCGGGGAGCTGTTTTTT
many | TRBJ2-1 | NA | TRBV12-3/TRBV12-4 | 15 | CASSLVVGAYNEQFF | TGTGCCAGCAGTTTAGTAGTAGGGGCCTACAATGAGCAGTTCTTC
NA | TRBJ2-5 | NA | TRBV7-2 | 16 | CASNSPDYPRRETQYF | TGTGCCAGCAACTCCCCGGACTACCCCCGTCGGGAGACCCAGTACTTC
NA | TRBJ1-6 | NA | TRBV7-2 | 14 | CASSPDLLNSPLHF | TGTGCCAGCAGCCCGGACCTTTTGAATTCACCCCTCCACTTT
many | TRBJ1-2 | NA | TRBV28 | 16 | CASSTPSGPSPHGYTF | TGTGCCAGCAGTACCCCGAGTGGACCGAGCCCACATGGCTACACCTTC
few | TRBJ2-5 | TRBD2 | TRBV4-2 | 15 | CASRKGAGDEETQYF | TGTGCCAGCCGGAAGGGAGCGGGAGACGAAGAGACCCAGTACTTC
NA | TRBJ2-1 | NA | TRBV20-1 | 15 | CSGTGASGSYNEQFF | TGCAGTGGTACGGGAGCCTCTGGCTCCTACAATGAGCAGTTCTTC
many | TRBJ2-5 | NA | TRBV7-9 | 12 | CASSLRVETQYF | TGTGCCAGCAGTTTACGAGTAGAGACCCAGTACTTC
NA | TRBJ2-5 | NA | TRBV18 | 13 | CASSRTQQETQYF | TGTGCCAGCTCAAGGACCCAGCAAGAGACCCAGTACTTC
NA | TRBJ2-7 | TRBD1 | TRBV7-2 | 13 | CASSLGQGNEQYF | TGTGCCAGCAGCCTGGGACAGGGAAACGAGCAGTACTTC
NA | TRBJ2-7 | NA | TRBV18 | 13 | CASSPANNYEQYF | TGTGCCAGCTCACCGGCCAATAACTACGAGCAGTACTTC
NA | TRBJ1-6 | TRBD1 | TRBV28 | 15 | CASSLDRGTGSPLHF | TGTGCCAGCAGCCTAGACAGGGGTACAGGCTCACCCCTCCACTTT
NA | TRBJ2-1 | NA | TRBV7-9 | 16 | CASSLEGRGAYNEQFF | TGTGCCAGCAGCTTAGAGGGCAGGGGAGCCTACAATGAGCAGTTCTTC
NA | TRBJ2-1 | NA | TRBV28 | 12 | CASSPSVSEQFF | TGTGCCAGCAGTCCGTCTGTCAGTGAGCAGTTCTTC
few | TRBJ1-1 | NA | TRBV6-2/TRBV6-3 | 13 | CASNFGRLEEAFF | TGTGCCAGCAATTTTGGGCGGCTCGAGGAAGCTTTCTTT
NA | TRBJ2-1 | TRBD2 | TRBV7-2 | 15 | CASSLVAGSRNEQFF | TGTGCCAGCAGCTTAGTAGCGGGAAGTAGAAATGAGCAGTTCTTC
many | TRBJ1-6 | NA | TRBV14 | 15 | CASSPRTVLGSPLHF | TGTGCCAGCAGCCCGAGGACCGTTCTAGGATCACCCCTCCACTTT
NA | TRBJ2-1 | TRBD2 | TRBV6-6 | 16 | CASSRYTSGRSNEQFF | TGTGCCAGCAGTCGATATACTAGCGGGAGGTCCAATGAGCAGTTCTTC
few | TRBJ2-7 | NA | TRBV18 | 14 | CASSPSEGTYEQYF | TGTGCCAGCTCACCAAGCGAGGGGACCTACGAGCAGTACTTC
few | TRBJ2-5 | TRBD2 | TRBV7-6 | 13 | CASSPGLGETQYF | TGTGCCAGCAGCCCGGGACTAGGGGAGACCCAGTACTTC
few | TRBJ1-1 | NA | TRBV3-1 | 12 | CASSQDTLEAFF | TGTGCCAGCAGCCAAGACACCCTAGAAGCTTTCTTT
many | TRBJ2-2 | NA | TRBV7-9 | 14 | CASSSPQVAGELFF | TGTGCCAGCAGCTCGCCGCAGGTTGCCGGGGAGCTGTTTTTT
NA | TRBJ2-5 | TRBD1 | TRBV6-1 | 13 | CALRRGQAETQYF | TGTGCCCTCCGGCGGGGACAGGCAGAGACCCAGTACTTC
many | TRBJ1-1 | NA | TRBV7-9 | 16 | CASSPPPAGMNTEAFF | TGTGCCAGCAGCCCACCCCCTGCAGGAATGAACACTGAAGCTTTCTTT
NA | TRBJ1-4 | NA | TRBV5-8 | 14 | CASSPARSGVELFF | TGTGCCAGCAGCCCAGCAAGGTCTGGGGTAGAACTGTTTTTT
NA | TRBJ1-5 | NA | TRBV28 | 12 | CASWAGDQPQHF | TGTGCCAGCTGGGCGGGGGATCAGCCCCAGCATTTT
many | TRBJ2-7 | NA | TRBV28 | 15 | CASSKGGIRSYEQYF | TGTGCCAGCAGCAAAGGAGGGATTAGGTCCTACGAGCAGTACTTC